The clone carrying this TCR beta chain has more than one count but fewer than ten. The PCR contained 60 Vbeta and 13 Jbeta primers. Clones were sequenced by immunoSEQ multiplex PCR, and TCRdb holds only the in-frame ones, with some missing. The data show fewer than 60,000 clones, around 62% seen once. The V and J ends lost 2 bases and 7 bases, in that order; junction bases with no gene match: 8. From germline, CDR1 is SGHRS and CDR2 YFSETQ. CDR3 length: 15 amino acids. The sample is drawn from a study of cytomegalovirus exposure and HLA in healthy donors. The origin of this receptor is a human donor in good health. Sequenced sample: PBMCs. The V and J genes are TRBV5-1 and TRBJ1-5, with TRBD1 matching 8 bases. CDR3 coding DNA: TGCGCCAGCAGCTTAAGGACAGGGCAGGGACAGCCCCAGCATTTT. The encoded protein is CASSLRTGQGQPQHF.